The text below deals with one T cell receptor beta chain. Its binding antigen is unknown. Base-call qualities are not available, and no considerably larger clone is one nucleotide away. This entry is derived from a study of blood T cell repertoires in COVID-19 (dated by TCRdb to 2020 to 2021). A note on the overall study: Samples from collaborators originated in the United States, Italy and Spain and spanned both the acute and convalescent phases of COVID-19. The material from the prospective study consisted of cDNA or gDNA derived from T cells, B-cell-depleted T cells, or PBMCs. The dataset comprised deeply sampled blood TCRbeta repertoires from subjects exposed to, actively infected with, or recovered from COVID-19. The repertoires were released in a freely available public database intended as a resource for research on the immune response to SARS-CoV-2. The samples were drawn from two sources: the first 160 participants of the ongoing ImmuneRACE study, and 1,254 subjects contributed by 6 global collaborators. Nearly every sample came with metadata listing a de-identified subject ID, COVID-19 status, age in years and sex. HLA class I and class II types, where available, came from metadata supplied by the sample provider rather than from assay-based typing. Overall results and qualifications from the work: The quantity of clinical and demographic metadata differed by source and by participant and was supplied without curation.

TCRbeta CDR3 regions were amplified from genomic DNA by means of the immunoSEQ Assay, a bias-controlled multiplex PCR. The paper's data handling went like this. Within the assay, amplification of reference gene primers was used to estimate how many nucleated cells each sample contained. Sequence reads were collapsed and filtered to measure the absolute abundance of every unique TCRbeta CDR3 rearrangement. For each sample, productive Simpson clonality was calculated as the square root of Simpson's diversity index over productive rearrangements. Drawn from immuneACCESS, this table holds only the in-frame rearrangements with V and J called that TCRdb kept. Clones are partly lost; checked studies trace under half to an unresolved V gene and leave the rest unexplained. The D gene and trimming were derived from the DNA, and the V and J assignments and clone size from that table. Here the sample has 40,000 or so clones; about 89% occur a single time. The ten largest clones take up 0.3% to 0.45% of the sample.

The CDR3 contains 13 residues, cysteine and phenylalanine counted. The read is trimmed to its CDR3 DNA, 39 bases read in frame from base 1. CDR1 and CDR2, looked up from the germline V gene (reference sequence), are LNHDA and SQIVND. V has 4 bases trimmed and J has 3 bases trimmed; junction bases matching no gene number 2. The collaborating institutions used their own protocols to collect whole blood in K2EDTA tubes. Collaborator samples were shipped for TCRbeta analysis as frozen whole blood, isolated PBMCs, or DNA extracted from either sample type. In this chain, TRBV19 is recombined with TRBJ1-2, with 7 bases in between that match TRBD1. The clonotype was recovered from a human donor in a cohort sampled during active COVID-19. Sequencing was carried out using peripheral blood. The CDR3 sequence is CASSSQGDYGYTF. The nucleotide sequence is given as TGTGCCAGTAGTAGCCAGGGGGACTATGGCTACACCTTC.